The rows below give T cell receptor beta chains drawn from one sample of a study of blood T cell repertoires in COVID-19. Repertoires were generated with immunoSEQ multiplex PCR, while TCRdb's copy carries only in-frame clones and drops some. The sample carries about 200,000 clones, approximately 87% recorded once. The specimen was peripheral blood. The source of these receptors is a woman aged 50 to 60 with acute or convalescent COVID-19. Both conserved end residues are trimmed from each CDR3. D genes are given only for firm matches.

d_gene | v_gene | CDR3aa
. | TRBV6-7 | ASSPWSSYNSPLH
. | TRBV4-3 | ASSQDPLHFTGLSGYT
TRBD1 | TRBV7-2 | ASSFTDRDTEAF
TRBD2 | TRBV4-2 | ASSQAALAGVDTQY
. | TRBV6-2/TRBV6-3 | ASSYGILETQETQY
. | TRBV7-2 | ASNRGSNQPQH
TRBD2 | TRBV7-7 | ASSSAGGLQETQY
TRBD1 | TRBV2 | ASSLQGRSSGNTIY
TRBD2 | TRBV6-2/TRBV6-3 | ASSYLGLERGDTQY
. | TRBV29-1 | SAEVVDSYEQY
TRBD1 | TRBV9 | ASSEGQGGTGELF
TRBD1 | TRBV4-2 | ASSHGQGGGEQF
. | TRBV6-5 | ASSRRSSNQPQH
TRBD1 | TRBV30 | ALGQGLDT
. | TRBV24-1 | ATSESFQETQY
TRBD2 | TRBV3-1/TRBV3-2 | ASSQGPGLGGGEQF
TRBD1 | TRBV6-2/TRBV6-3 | ASSRDRAGYGYT
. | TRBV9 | ASSVAGTPVGGELF
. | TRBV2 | ASSDPAGRSYNSPLH
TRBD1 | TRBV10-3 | AISEWTGATGELF
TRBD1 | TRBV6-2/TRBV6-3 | ASSGQGHYNEQF
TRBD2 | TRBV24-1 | ATSDLAGDTDTQY
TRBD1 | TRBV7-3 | ASSTGDTGGRREAF
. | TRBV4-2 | ASSPGGGTDTQY
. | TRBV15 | ATSSGTSTDTQY
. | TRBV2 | ASSRGTGELF
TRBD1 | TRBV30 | AWSKAGGDGYT
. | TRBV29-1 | SVRTGIRQETQY
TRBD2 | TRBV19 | ASSSSSSGSKETQY